Below, 24 T cell receptor beta chains from the same sample are listed, as sequenced in a study of blood T cell repertoires in COVID-19. Assay used: immunoSEQ multiplex PCR; TCRdb lists only in-frame clones, some missing. This sample has roughly 300,000 clones, with 90% found just once. The sequencing input was PBMCs or T cells enriched from blood (not recorded which). The receptors come from a woman aged 30 to 39 who had recovered from COVID-19.

The chain carries TRBV6-6 and TRBJ1-5; no firm D call. Germline-derived CDR1 and CDR2 are MNHNY and SVGAGI (reference sequence). The length of the CDR3 is 17 residues. V was trimmed by 5 bases and J by 0 bases, leaving 17 bases between them. The CDR3 coding sequence is TGTGCCAGCAGTCGACGGCGGGATCCTTATAGCAATCAGCCCCAGCATTTT. This encodes CASSRRRDPYSNQPQHF.

The table lists this clone with a count of one. This chain uses TRBV7-8 with TRBJ1-4; TRBD1 matches 10 bases. Trimming removed 5 bases from V and 7 bases from J; junction bases left unmatched: 7. Germline V CDR1 and CDR2: SGHVS, FQNEAQ. CDR3 size: 15 residues. The CDR3 DNA is TGTGCCAGCAGCCCCGTGGGACAGGGGACTGAAAAACTGTTTTTT. Its protein product is CASSPVGQGTEKLFF.

The V call is TRBV21-1, the J call TRBJ2-1; TRBD2, the table's D call, lacks a check against the DNA. TRBV21-1 is reported as a pseudogene. The CDR3 has 18 amino acids. The CDR3 is CASSKDGIGSSNKNEQFF. The CDR3 nucleotides read TGTGCCAGCAGCAAAGATGGAATTGGGAGTAGCAATAAGAATGAGCAGTTCTTC.

Turning to this clone: The junction and the germline gene differ at one end; a read error may be behind it. The chain has TRBV27 and TRBJ2-1, with 14 bases matching TRBD2. CDR1 is MNHEY and CDR2 is SMNVEV in the germline V gene (reference sequence). CDR3 length equals 19 residues. In DNA, the CDR3 is TGTGCCAGCAGTCTATCCTACCCCCGACTAGCGGGAGGGGCAAATGAGCAGTTCTTC. Its protein is CASSLSYPRLAGGANEQFF.

DNA for the CDR3: TGTGCCAGCAGCCTGACTAGCGGGAAGGAAGGTGAGCAGTTCTTC. Translating gives CASSLTSGKEGEQFF. V and J are TRBV7-3 and TRBJ2-1; 11 nucleotides align to TRBD2. Germline trimming cut 5 bases from V and 9 bases from J; bases unmatched to any gene: 9. The CDR3 has 15 residues. Per germline, CDR1 SGHTA and CDR2 FQGTGA.

The chain combines TRBV2 with TRBJ1-5; possibly TRBD1 for D (5 bases). With 3 bases removed from V and 6 bases from J, the gap between germline ends came to 9 bases. CDR1 and CDR2 (germline): SNHLY, FYNNEI. This CDR3 is built from 13 residues. The CDR3, as DNA: TGTGCCAGCAGTGATGGGGGGAGTCAGCCCCAGCATTTT. Protein: CASSDGGSQPQHF. Full variable domain (outside the CDR3, taken from reference TRBV2 and TRBJ1-5): EPEVTQTPSHQVTQMGQEVILRCVPISNHLYFYWYRQILGQKVEFLVSFYNNEISEKSEIFDDQFSVERPDGSNFTLKIRSTKLEDSAMYFCASSDGGSQPQHFGDGTRLSIL.

The chain links TRBV6-2 or TRBV6-3 to TRBJ2-1, with 8 bases that match TRBD2. V lost 6 bases to trimming and J lost 6 bases; unmatched junction nucleotides: 10. This CDR3 contains 15 residues. CDR1 is MNHEY and CDR2 is SVGEGT in the germline V gene. CDR3 DNA sequence: TGTGCCAGCAGCCCTGCGGGGGGAGCGCTCAATGAGCAGTTCTTC. Its translation: CASSPAGGALNEQFF.

V usage is TRBV11-1 and J usage is TRBJ2-7; D unresolved. Germline V CDR1 and CDR2: SGHAT, FQDESV (reference sequence). The CDR3 is 14 amino acids. The V gene lost 1 base and the J gene lost 4 bases, with 11 bases spanning the gap. The CDR3 DNA is TGTGCCAGCAGCTTAGGACGGGTTTCGTACGAGCAGTACTTC. This encodes CASSLGRVSYEQYF.

The chain is built from TRBV6-2 or TRBV6-3 and TRBJ2-1; possible D gene TRBD2, 7 bases. Germline CDR1 and CDR2: MNHEY and SVGEGT. The CDR3 sequence is 19 residues long. Trimming left V 2 bases short and J 3 bases short, with 23 bases between. CDR3 sequence reads: CASSYPTRGGDPLYNEQFF. Written as DNA, the CDR3 is TGTGCCAGCAGTTACCCAACGAGGGGGGGGGACCCCCTCTACAATGAGCAGTTCTTC.

A remark on this clone: Mismatch with germline at one junction end may stem from a read error. The chain employs TRBV2 and TRBJ2-4, with D possibly TRBD1 on 5 matching bases. Germline V gene lookup returns CDR1 SNHLY and CDR2 FYNNEI. The CDR3 is made up of 10 amino acids. The CDR3 spells CASRRQLKNF. The CDR3 nucleotides are TGTGCCAGCAGGCGACAGCTGAAGAACTTC.

The chain links TRBV7-8 to TRBJ2-7, with 11 positions matching TRBD2. J gave up 3 bases and V 1 base, and 5 bases lay outside the gene matches. The CDR3 loop spans 16 amino acids. Germline assignment: CDR1 SGHVS and CDR2 FQNEAQ. The CDR3 nucleotides read TGTGCCAGCAGCTTAGGGACACTAGCGGGAGACTACGAGCAGTACTTC. Translation gives CASSLGTLAGDYEQYF.

The rearrangement links TRBV6-5 to TRBJ2-7; D is unclear. This CDR3 comprises 12 residues. CDR1 MNHEY and CDR2 SVGAGI come from the germline V gene. V was pared by 6 bases and J by 9 bases, with 15 bases between. CDR3 amino acids: CASRSDSEVQYF. In DNA, the CDR3 is TGTGCCAGCAGGTCCGACTCAGAAGTGCAGTACTTC.

V gene TRBV5-6 combines with J gene TRBJ2-7, with D maybe TRBD1 (6 bases). Trimming removed 0 bases at V and 4 bases at J, with 17 bases between. Germline V CDR1 and CDR2: SGHDT, YYEEEE. The CDR3 has 16 residues. CDR3 region: CASSLAGNWTVYEQYF. The CDR3 DNA is TGTGCCAGCAGCTTGGCCGGTAATTGGACAGTATACGAGCAGTACTTC.

The V call is TRBV7-8, the J call TRBJ1-5; weak D call: TRBD1 (6 bases). Germline V gene sequence: CDR1 SGHVS, CDR2 FQNEAQ. Trimming removed 5 bases from V and 5 bases from J, with 13 bases in between. CDR3 length: 14 amino acids. This chain's CDR3 is CASSPQGRHQPQHF. CDR3 nucleotides: TGTGCCAGCAGCCCACAGGGTCGCCATCAGCCCCAGCATTTT.

This clone was recorded once. The chain couples TRBV11-3 to TRBJ1-1, with D possibly TRBD1 on 5 matching bases. Germline V CDR1 and CDR2: SGHNT, YENEEA. The CDR3 runs to 13 residues. V was clipped by 1 base and J by 5 bases, with 8 bases between them. CDR3 in amino acids: CASSLAGGTEAFF. DNA for the CDR3: TGTGCCAGCAGCTTAGCGGGGGGGACTGAAGCTTTCTTT.

The rearrangement joins TRBV15 to TRBJ1-2; tentative D call: TRBD1 (6 bases). V lost 5 bases and J 5 bases, leaving 15 bases between the germline ends. Germline-derived CDR1 and CDR2 are LNHNV and YYDKDF (reference sequence). The CDR3 is 14 residues long. Written as DNA, the CDR3 is TGTGCCACCAGCGCAGGGGTCCCTTCGTATGGCTACACCTTC. Protein sequence: CATSAGVPSYGYTF.

The V and J genes are TRBV7-2 and TRBJ2-3, with 7 nucleotides matching TRBD2. This CDR3 comprises 18 residues. After removal of 4 bases from V and 5 bases from J, the junction contained 18 bases not matched to a gene. Germline V lookup: CDR1 SGHTA, CDR2 FQGNSA. The CDR3 is CASSSKRFRGESGDTQYF. The CDR3 DNA follows: TGTGCCAGCAGCTCAAAAAGGTTTCGGGGGGAGTCGGGAGATACGCAGTATTTT.

The V gene is TRBV27, the J gene TRBJ2-3; TRBD2 agrees at 8 bases. V gave up 6 bases and J gave up 3 bases; unmatched junction bases: 5. The CDR3 consists of 14 residues. Germline V gene sequence: CDR1 MNHEY, CDR2 SMNVEV (reference sequence). The CDR3 loop is CASSGLAVTDTQYF. CDR3 DNA: TGTGCCAGCAGCGGACTAGCAGTAACAGATACGCAGTATTTT.

With regard to this clone: The junction departs from the called germline gene at one end, perhaps through a read error. The rearrangement links TRBV7-7 to TRBJ2-1; tentative D call: TRBD2 (5 bases). The CDR3 spans 15 residues. The germline gives CDR1 SSHAT, CDR2 FNYEAQ (reference sequence). CDR3 DNA sequence: TGTGCTAGCAGCCGGACTCCCAGCTCCTACAATGAGCAGTTCTTC. The encoded protein is CASSRTPSSYNEQFF.

The chain joins TRBV25-1 to TRBJ1-4, with 7 bases matching TRBD1. There are 16 residues in the CDR3. Germline CDR1 MGHDK, CDR2 SYGVNS. V lost 0 bases, J lost 6 bases, and 7 bases stayed unmatched. CDR3 residues: CASSEYYNRGDEKLFF. In DNA, the CDR3 is TGTGCCAGCAGTGAATATTATAACAGGGGAGATGAAAAACTGTTTTTT. Full variable domain (rest looked up from reference TRBV25-1 and TRBJ1-4): EADIYQTPRYLVIGTGKKITLECSQTMGHDKMYWYQQDPGMELHLIHYSYGVNSTEKGDLSSESTVSRIRTEHFPLTLESARPSHTSQYLCASSEYYNRGDEKLFFGSGTQLSVL.

The rearrangement uses TRBV14 and TRBJ2-1; D may be TRBD1 (7 bases). Germline assignment: CDR1 SGHDN and CDR2 FVKESK. V was cut by 4 bases and J by 8 bases, with 18 bases left in between. The CDR3 is 15 residues long. CDR3 DNA sequence: TGTGCCAGCAGCCGAATCGACAGGGACTTTCATGAGCAGTTCTTC. Amino acids: CASSRIDRDFHEQFF.

The chain combines TRBV28 with TRBJ1-2; unclear D gene. V lost 5 bases to trimming and J lost 6 bases, with 19 bases between them. There are 15 residues in the CDR3. The germline gives CDR1 MDHEN, CDR2 SYDVKM. The chain's CDR3 is CASSQLEGAINGYTF. The CDR3 nucleotides are TGTGCCAGCAGTCAACTCGAGGGCGCCATAAATGGCTACACCTTC.

The chain uses TRBV28 and TRBJ2-2, with 8 nucleotides matching TRBD1. This CDR3 region has 17 residues. CDR1 and CDR2 (germline): MDHEN, SYDVKM. Germline trimming cut 3 bases from V and 6 bases from J; bases unmatched to any gene: 12. In nucleotides, the CDR3 is TGTGCCAGCAGTTTGATTTTAGGACAGGGTGTCCCCGGGGAGCTGTTTTTT. Residues: CASSLILGQGVPGELFF.

The rearrangement uses TRBV7-2 and TRBJ1-4, with no clear D. Germline-derived CDR1 and CDR2 are SGHTA and FQGNSA. There are 15 residues in the CDR3. V was clipped by 4 bases and J by 5 bases, with 14 bases between them. CDR3 nucleotide sequence: TGTGCCAGCAGCTCACCCGGCCGGGGAAATGAAAAACTGTTTTTT. Translated, it gives CASSSPGRGNEKLFF.